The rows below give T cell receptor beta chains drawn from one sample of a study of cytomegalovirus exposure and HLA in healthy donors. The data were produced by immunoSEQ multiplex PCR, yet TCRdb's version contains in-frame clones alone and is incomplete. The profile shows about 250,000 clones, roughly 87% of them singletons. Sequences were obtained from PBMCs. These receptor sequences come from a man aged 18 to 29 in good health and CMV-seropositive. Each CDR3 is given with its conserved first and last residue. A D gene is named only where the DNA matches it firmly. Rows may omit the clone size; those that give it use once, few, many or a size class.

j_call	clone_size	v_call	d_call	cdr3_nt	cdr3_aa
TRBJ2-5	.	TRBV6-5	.	TGTGCCAGCAGTTACTCTGGCGGCCAAGAGACCCAGTACTTC	CASSYSGGQETQYF
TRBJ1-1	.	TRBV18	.	TGTGCCAGCTCACCGCCTCGGGGAAGAAACACTGAAGCTTTCTTT	CASSPPRGRNTEAFF
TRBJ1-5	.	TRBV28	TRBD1	TGTGCCAGCAGTACGCCGACAGGGGTGGGGCAGCCCCAGCATTTT	CASSTPTGVGQPQHF
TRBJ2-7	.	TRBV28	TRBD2	TGTGCCAGCAGTATAGGACTAGCGGCCTCCTACGAGCAGTACTTC	CASSIGLAASYEQYF
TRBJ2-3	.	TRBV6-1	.	TGTGCCAGCACTAACACAGATACGCAGTATTTT	CASTNTDTQYF
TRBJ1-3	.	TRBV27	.	TGTGCCAGCAGTCTCGGGGCTGCTGGAAACACCATATATTTT	CASSLGAAGNTIYF
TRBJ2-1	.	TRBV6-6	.	TGTGCCAGCGGCCTCCCAGGTAGTGAGCAGTTCTTC	CASGLPGSEQFF
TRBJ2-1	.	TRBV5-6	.	TGTGCCAGCAGCTTGAGCAGCCCGGATGAGCAGTTCTTC	CASSLSSPDEQFF
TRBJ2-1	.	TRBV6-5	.	TGTGCCAGCAGTTACGCGGGGGCAACAAACTATGAGCAGTTCTTC	CASSYAGATNYEQFF
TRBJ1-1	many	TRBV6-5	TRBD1	TGTGCCAGCAGTGCAACGGGGACAGAAAACACTGAAGCTTTCTTT	CASSATGTENTEAFF
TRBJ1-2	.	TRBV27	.	TGTGCCAGCAGTTCCGGGACACTAACCGGGTTCAACTATGGCTACACCTTC	CASSSGTLTGFNYGYTF
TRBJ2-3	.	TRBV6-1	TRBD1	TGTGCCAGCAGCGGACAGGCCCAGGGCCGTTCGTTT	CASSGQAQGRSF
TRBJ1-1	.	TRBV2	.	TGTGCCAGCAGTGGGGGAGTCATGAACACTGAAGCTTTCTTT	CASSGGVMNTEAFF
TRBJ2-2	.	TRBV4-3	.	TGCGCCAGCAGCCGAGATGTAATAGCGGTTAACACCGGGGAGCTGTTTTTT	CASSRDVIAVNTGELFF
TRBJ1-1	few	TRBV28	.	TGTGCCAGCAGTTGGGGTGACACTGAAGCTTTCTTT	CASSWGDTEAFF
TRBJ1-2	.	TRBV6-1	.	TGTGCCAGCAGTGAAGATTGGCAGGCCCCAAATGGCTACACCTTC	CASSEDWQAPNGYTF
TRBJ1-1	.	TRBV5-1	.	TGCGCCAGCAACAATAAGGGGGTACAAGGCACTGAAGCTTTCTTT	CASNNKGVQGTEAFF
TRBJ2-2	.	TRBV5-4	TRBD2	TGTGCCAGCAGCTTGGGACTAGCGGGACGCACCGGGGAGCTGTTTTTT	CASSLGLAGRTGELFF
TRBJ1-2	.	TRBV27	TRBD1	TGTGCCAGCAGTTTCGGACAGGGAAAGGGCTATGGCTACACCTTC	CASSFGQGKGYGYTF
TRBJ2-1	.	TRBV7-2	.	TGTGCCAGCAGCTTTCCGGGACCATCCTACAATGAGCAGTTCTTC	CASSFPGPSYNEQFF
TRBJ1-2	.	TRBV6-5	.	TGTGCCAGCAGTTACGGGGGTAACTATGGCTACACCTTC	CASSYGGNYGYTF
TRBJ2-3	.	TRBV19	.	TGTGCCAGTAGCCGGCGGATTAGCGACACAGATACGCAGTATTTT	CASSRRISDTDTQYF
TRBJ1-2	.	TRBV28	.	TGTGCCAGCAGTTTCTCGGACACCGCTAACTATGGCTACACCTTC	CASSFSDTANYGYTF
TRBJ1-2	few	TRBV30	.	TGTGCCTGGATGAGGGTGAGGAACTATGGCTACACCTTC	CAWMRVRNYGYTF
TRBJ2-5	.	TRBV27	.	TGTGCCAGCAGTCTAGACCGAGAGACCCAGTACTTC	CASSLDRETQYF
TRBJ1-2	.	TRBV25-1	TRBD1	TGTGCCAGCAGTGAATTAGGGACAGGACATGGCTACACCTTC	CASSELGTGHGYTF
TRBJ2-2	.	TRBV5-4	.	TGTGCCAGCAGCTTGGCCGGGGTGACAGGGAGGGGCGGGGAGCTGTTTTTT	CASSLAGVTGRGGELFF
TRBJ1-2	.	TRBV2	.	TGTGCCAGCAGTGCGAGGGCAGGAGCTAACTATGGCTACACCTTC	CASSARAGANYGYTF
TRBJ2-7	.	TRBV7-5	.	TGTGCCAGAAGCCCTCCTTGGGAGCAGTACTTC	CARSPPWEQYF
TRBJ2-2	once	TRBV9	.	TGTGCCAGCAGCGTAGGCCAAACAGGGGAGCTGTTTTTT	CASSVGQTGELFF
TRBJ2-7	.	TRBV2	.	TGTGCCAGCAGGGGCCCCGGGTACGAGCAGTACTTC	CASRGPGYEQYF
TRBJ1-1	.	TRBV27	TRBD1	TGTGCCAGCAGTCCAAAGGGCAGGGGGCTTACTGAAGCTTTCTTT	CASSPKGRGLTEAFF
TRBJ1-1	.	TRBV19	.	TGTGCCAGTAGTGTCGGGCCAAACACTGAAGCTTTCTTT	CASSVGPNTEAFF
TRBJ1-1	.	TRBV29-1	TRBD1	TGCAGCGTTAGGCAGGGGGTAGAAGCTTTCTTT	CSVRQGVEAFF
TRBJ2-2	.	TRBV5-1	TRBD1	TGCGCCAGCAGCCCGACACCAAGGACAGGAGCTACGAACACCGGGGAGCTGTTTTTT	CASSPTPRTGATNTGELFF
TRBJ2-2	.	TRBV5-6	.	TGTGCCAGCAGCGCGGACTGGGACACCGGGGAGCTGTTTTTT	CASSADWDTGELFF
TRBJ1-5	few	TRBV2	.	TGTGCCAGCAGCTTTGACCCTATCCCCCGGGGGCCCCAGCATTTT	CASSFDPIPRGPQHF
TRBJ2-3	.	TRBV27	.	TGTGCCAGCCACAGGTCTAGCACAGATACGCAGTATTTT	CASHRSSTDTQYF